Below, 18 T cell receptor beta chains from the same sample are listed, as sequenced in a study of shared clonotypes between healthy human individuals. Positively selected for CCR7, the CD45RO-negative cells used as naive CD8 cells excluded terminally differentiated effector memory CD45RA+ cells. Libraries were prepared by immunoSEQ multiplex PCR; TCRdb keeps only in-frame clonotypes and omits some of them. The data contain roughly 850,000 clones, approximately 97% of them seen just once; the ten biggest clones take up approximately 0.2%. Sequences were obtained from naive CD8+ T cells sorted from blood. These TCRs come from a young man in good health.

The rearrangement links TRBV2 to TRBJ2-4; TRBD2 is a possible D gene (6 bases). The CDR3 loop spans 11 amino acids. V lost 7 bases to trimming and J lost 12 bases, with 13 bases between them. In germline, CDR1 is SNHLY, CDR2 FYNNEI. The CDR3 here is CASNGDGGQYF. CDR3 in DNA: TGTGCCAGCAACGGGGACGGGGGTCAGTACTTC.

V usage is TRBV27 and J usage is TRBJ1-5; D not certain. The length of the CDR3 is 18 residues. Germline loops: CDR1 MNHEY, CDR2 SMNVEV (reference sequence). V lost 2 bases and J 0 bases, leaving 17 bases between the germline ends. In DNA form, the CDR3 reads TGTGCCAGCAGTTTAAAACCCCCGAAGGTTTATAGCAATCAGCCCCAGCATTTT. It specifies CASSLKPPKVYSNQPQHF.

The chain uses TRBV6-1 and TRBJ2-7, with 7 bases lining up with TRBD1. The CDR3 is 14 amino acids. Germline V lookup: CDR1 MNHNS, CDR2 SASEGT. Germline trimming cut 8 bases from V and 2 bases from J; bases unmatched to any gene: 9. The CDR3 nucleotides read TGTGCCAGCCTCCACTGGGACAGCGCCTACGAGCAGTACTTC. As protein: CASLHWDSAYEQYF.

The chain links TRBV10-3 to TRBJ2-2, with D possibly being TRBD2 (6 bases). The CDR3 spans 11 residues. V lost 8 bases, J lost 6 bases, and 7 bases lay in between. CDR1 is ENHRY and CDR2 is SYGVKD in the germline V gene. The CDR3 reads CAIAGSGELFF. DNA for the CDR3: TGTGCCATCGCGGGGTCCGGGGAGCTGTTTTTT.

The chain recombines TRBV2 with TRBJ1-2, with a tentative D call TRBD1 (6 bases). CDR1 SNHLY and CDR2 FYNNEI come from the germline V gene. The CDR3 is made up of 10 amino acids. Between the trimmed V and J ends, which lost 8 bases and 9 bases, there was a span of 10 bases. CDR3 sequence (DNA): TGTGCCAGCGGGGGGCGAAGCTACACCTTC. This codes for CASGGRSYTF.

The CDR3 reads CASSRNVLAEATYEQYF. CDR3 bases: TGCGCCAGCAGCCGAAACGTACTAGCGGAGGCAACCTACGAGCAGTACTTC. The J gene is TRBJ2-7, the V gene TRBV5-1; the match to TRBD2 covers 8 bases. V gave up 4 bases and J gave up 2 bases; unmatched junction bases: 14. This CDR3 is 17 amino acids long. CDR1 and CDR2 (germline): SGHRS, YFSETQ.

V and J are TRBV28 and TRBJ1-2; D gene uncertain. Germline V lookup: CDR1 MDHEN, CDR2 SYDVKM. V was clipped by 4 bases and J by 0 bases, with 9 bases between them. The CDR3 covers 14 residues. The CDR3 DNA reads TGTGCCAGCAGTTCCTTTATGGCTAACTATGGCTACACCTTC. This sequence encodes CASSSFMANYGYTF.

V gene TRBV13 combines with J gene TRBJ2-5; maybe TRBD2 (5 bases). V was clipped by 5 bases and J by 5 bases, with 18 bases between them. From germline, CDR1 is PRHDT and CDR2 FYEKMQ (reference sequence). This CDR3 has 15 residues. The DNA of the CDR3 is TGTGCCAGCAGCCCCCCCGGGAAGCGCGGGGAGACCCAGTACTTC. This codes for CASSPPGKRGETQYF.

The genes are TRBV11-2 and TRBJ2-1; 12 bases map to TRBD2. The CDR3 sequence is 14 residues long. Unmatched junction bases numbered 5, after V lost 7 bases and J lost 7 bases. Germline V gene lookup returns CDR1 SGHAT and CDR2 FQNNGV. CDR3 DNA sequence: TGTGCCAGCACCCTAGCGGGAGGGACAAATGAGCAGTTCTTC. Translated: CASTLAGGTNEQFF.

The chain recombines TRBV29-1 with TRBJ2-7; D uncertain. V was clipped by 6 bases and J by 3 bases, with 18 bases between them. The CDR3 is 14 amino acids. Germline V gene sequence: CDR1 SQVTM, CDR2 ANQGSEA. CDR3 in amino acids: CSVIWPTVYYEQYF. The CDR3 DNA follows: TGCAGCGTCATATGGCCGACGGTCTACTACGAGCAGTACTTC.

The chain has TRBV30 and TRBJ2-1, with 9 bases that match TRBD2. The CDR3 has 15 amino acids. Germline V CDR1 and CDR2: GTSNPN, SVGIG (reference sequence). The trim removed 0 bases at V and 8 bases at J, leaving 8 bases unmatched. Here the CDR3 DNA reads TGTGCCTGGAGTGTTATTAGCGGGAGCTGGGATGAGCAGTTCTTC. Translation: CAWSVISGSWDEQFF.

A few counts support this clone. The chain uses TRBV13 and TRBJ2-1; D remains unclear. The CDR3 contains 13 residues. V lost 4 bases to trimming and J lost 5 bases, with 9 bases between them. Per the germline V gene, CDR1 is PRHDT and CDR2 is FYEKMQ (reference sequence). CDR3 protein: CASSWMGDNEQFF. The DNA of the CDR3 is TGTGCCAGCAGCTGGATGGGCGACAATGAGCAGTTCTTC.

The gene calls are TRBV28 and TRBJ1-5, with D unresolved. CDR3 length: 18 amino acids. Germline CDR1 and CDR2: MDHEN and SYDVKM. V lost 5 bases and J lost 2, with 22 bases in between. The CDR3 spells CASSIIDASGAGNQPQHF. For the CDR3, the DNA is TGTGCCAGCAGTATAATCGACGCGTCGGGAGCTGGCAATCAGCCCCAGCATTTT.

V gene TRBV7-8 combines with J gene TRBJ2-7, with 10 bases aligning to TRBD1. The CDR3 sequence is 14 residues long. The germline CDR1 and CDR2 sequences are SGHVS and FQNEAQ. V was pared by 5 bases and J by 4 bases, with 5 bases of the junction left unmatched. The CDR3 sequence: CASSGGQGYYEQYF. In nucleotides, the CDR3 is TGTGCCAGCAGCGGGGGACAGGGGTATTACGAGCAGTACTTC. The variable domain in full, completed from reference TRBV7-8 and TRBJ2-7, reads GAGVSQSPRYKVAKRGQDVALRCDPISGHVSLFWYQQALGQGPEFLTYFQNEAQLDKSGLPSDRFFAERPEGSVSTLKIQRTQQEDSAVYLCASSGGQGYYEQYFGPGTRLTVT.

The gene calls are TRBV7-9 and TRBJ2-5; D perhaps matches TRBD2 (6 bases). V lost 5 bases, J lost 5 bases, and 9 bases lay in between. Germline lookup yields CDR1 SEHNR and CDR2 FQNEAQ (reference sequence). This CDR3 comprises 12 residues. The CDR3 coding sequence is TGTGCCAGCAGCCCGGAGGGGGAGACCCAGTACTTC. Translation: CASSPEGETQYF.

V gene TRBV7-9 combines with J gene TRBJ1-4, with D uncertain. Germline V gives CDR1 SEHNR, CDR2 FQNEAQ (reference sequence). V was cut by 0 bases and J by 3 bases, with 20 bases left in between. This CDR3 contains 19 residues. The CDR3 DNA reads TGTGCCAGCAGCTTAGCTATGGCGTCAGCCCGTACTTCTAATGAAAAACTGTTTTTT. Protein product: CASSLAMASARTSNEKLFF.

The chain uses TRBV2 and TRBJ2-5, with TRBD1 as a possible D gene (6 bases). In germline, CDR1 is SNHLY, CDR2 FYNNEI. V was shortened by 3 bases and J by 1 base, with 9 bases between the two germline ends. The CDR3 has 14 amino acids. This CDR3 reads CASSDRTAQETQYF. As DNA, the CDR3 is TGTGCCAGCAGTGACAGGACAGCCCAAGAGACCCAGTACTTC.

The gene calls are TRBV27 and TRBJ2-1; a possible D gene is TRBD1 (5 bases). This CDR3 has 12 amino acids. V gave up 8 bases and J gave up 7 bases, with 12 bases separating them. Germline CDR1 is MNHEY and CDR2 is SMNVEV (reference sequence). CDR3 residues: CASAQGANEQFF. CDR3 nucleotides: TGTGCCAGCGCCCAGGGCGCTAATGAGCAGTTCTTC.